This TCR beta chain was documented in a study of blood T cell repertoires in COVID-19. The CDR3 runs 15 residues. V gave up 5 bases and J gave up 4 bases, with 17 bases separating them. The germline V gene encodes CDR1 SGHVS and CDR2 FNYEAQ. Assay used: immunoSEQ multiplex PCR; TCRdb lists only in-frame clones, some missing. The sample consists of over 400,000 clones, 86% of them appearing once. Source material: peripheral blood. The origin of this receptor is a woman in her thirties with active or convalescent COVID-19. This chain links TRBV7-6 with TRBJ1-1; no firm D call. The CDR3 protein is CASSPAAIASTEAFF. The DNA for the CDR3 is TGTGCCAGCAGCCCAGCGGCCATTGCGAGCACTGAAGCTTTCTTT. Full variable domain (rest looked up from reference TRBV7-6 and TRBJ1-1): GAGVSQSPRYKVTKRGQDVALRCDPISGHVSLYWYRQALGQGPEFLTYFNYEAQQDKSGLPNDRFSAERPEGSISTLTIQRTEQRDSAMYRCASSPAAIASTEAFFGQGTRLTVV.